This TCR beta chain was documented in a study of T cells in Graves' hyperthyroidism and ophthalmopathy. About the study: Prior to any treatment, at the point of initial diagnosis, peripheral blood was collected.

On this clonotype itself: Its target is unknown.

Study-level points and caveats: Most clonotypes that expanded in the thyroid above 0.001 also showed up in blood. Ophthalmopathy cases were set apart from stable hyperthyroidism by a 13 V-J model.

Germline loops: CDR1 LGHNT, CDR2 FRNRAP. Trimming pared 1 base from V and 3 bases from J, leaving 11 bases between. The CDR3 runs to 15 residues. It was RNA transcripts that yielded the amplified TCR beta CDR3 regions. The HTBI primer set drove a first-round RT-PCR of the TCR CDR3. TCRdb fed the multiplex PCR reads into MiXCR, producing one record per CDR3 protein. Here the sample spans hundreds of thousands of distinct CDR3 sequences, about 14% being singletons. Used for diagnoses were clinical symptoms, serum thyroxine and TRAb, thyroid ultrasound and orbital computed tomography. The chain links TRBV12-5 to TRBJ2-3; D is possibly TRBD1 or TRBD2 (5 bases each). The clonotype was recovered from a woman between 18 and 30 years old with Graves' hyperthyroidism. The sample consisted of blood. The CDR3 reads CASGLGEGRTDTQYF. The CDR3 DNA reads TGTGCTAGTGGTTTGGGAGAGGGACGGACAGATACGCAGTATTTT.